This T cell receptor (beta chain) was retrieved from a study of CD8+CD57+ T cells in acquired aplastic anemia. Study in general: DNA from sorted CD4+ and CD8+ cells averaged around 3.5 ug.

Study-level points and caveats: Patients and controls shared some 29 CD8+ CDR3 sequences, which appeared highly expressed in patients and within their immunodominant clones.

The authors sequenced patients whose flow cytometry had shown CD8+CD57+ cell expansion. Each patient gave a blood sample that was collected before any therapy had been received. It was genomic DNA that served as the template for profiling TCR beta VDJ and CDR3. MiXCR, run by TCRdb on the reads, gives a single entry per CDR3 protein. Seen here are 160,000 or so distinct CDR3 sequences, around 48% observed once, and the top ten hold around a third. This clonotype was seen more than once but under ten times. The target antigen is unknown. V was shortened by 3 bases and J by 9 bases, with 9 bases between the two germline ends. The CDR3 is 13 amino acids. Germline loops: CDR1 ENHRY, CDR2 SYGVKD.

The genes are TRBV10-3 and TRBJ1-6; D not certain. This receptor was taken from a human donor with aplastic anemia. The specimen sequenced was sorted CD4+, CD8+, or CD8+CD57+ T cells (not recorded which) from PBMCs. The DNA of the CDR3 is TGTGCCATCAGTGACGCGCGGAGTTCACCCCTCCACTTT. This gives the protein CAISDARSSPLHF.